The T cell receptor (beta chain) under discussion was sequenced for a study of cytomegalovirus exposure and HLA in healthy donors. Regarding donors, all were healthy bone marrow donors. Use of 60 Vbeta and 13 Jbeta primers characterized the PCR. Here immunoSEQ multiplex PCR was the method, and the copy in TCRdb shows in-frame clones only, minus some. The profile shows approximately 220,000 clones, around 76% of them singletons. Per the germline V gene, CDR1 is SNHLY and CDR2 is FYNNEI. Trimming cost V 7 bases and J 1 base, with 11 bases left between them. The CDR3 consists of 13 residues. This TCR was recovered from a man aged 40-49 years in good health and CMV-seropositive. Sequences were obtained from PBMCs. This rearrangement joins TRBV2 to TRBJ2-7, with D possibly TRBD2 on 6 matching bases. The CDR3 region has the DNA TGTGCCAGCACTAGGGACTTTTCCTACGAGCAGTACGTC. Protein sequence: CASTRDFSYEQYV.